This T cell receptor beta chain was identified during a study of cytomegalovirus exposure and HLA in healthy donors. This CDR3 comprises 13 residues. The ends were cut back, 0 bases at V and 6 bases at J, with 10 bases in the middle. CDR1 is SGDLS and CDR2 is YYNGEE in the germline V gene. The primer mix had 60 Vbeta and 13 Jbeta primers. Here immunoSEQ multiplex PCR was the method, and the copy in TCRdb shows in-frame clones only, minus some. The sample has 64,000 or so clones; around two thirds are singletons. Material: PBMCs. The rearrangement joins TRBV9 to TRBJ2-7; maybe TRBD1 (6 bases). The receptor's source is a woman in her forties or fifties in good health and CMV-seropositive. In DNA form, the CDR3 reads TGTGCCAGCAGCGTAGGGGGGCCATCCGAGCAGTACTTC. Its translation is CASSVGGPSEQYF.